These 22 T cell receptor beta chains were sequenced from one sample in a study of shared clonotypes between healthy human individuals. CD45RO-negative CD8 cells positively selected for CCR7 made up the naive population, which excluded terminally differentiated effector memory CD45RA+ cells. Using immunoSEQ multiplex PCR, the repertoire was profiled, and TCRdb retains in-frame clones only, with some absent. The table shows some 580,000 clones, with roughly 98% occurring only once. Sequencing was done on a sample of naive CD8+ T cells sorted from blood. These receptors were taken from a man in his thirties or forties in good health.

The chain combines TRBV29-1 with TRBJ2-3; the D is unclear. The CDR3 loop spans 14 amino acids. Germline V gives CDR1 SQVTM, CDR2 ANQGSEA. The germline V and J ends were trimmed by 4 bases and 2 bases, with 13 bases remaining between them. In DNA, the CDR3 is TGCAGCGTTGGCCTCCTGATGGCCACAGATACGCAGTATTTT. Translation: CSVGLLMATDTQYF.

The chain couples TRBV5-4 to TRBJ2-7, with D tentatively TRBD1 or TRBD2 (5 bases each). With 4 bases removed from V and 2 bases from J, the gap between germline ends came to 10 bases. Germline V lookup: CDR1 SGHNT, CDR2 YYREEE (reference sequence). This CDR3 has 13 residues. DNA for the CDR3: TGTGCCAGCAGCCGGGACGGCGCCTACGAGCAGTACTTC. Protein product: CASSRDGAYEQYF.

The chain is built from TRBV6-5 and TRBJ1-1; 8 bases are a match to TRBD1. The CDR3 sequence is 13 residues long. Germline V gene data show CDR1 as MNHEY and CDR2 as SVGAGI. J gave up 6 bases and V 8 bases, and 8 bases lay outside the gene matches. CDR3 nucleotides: TGTGCCAGCGGGACAGGCCGGAATTCTGAAGCTTTCTTT. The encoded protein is CASGTGRNSEAFF.

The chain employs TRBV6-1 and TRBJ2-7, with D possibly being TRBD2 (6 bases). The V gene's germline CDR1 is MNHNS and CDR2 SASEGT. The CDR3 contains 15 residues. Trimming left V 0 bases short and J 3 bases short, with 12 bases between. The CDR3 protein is CASSEAPGVIYEQYF. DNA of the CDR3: TGTGCCAGCAGTGAAGCGCCGGGGGTTATCTACGAGCAGTACTTC.

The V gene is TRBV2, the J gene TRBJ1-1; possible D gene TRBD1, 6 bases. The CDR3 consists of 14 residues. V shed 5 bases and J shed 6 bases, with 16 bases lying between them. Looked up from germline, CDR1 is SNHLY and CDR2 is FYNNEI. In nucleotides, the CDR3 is TGTGCCAGCAGTCGAGGATACAGGGACGCTGAAGCTTTCTTT. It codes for CASSRGYRDAEAFF.

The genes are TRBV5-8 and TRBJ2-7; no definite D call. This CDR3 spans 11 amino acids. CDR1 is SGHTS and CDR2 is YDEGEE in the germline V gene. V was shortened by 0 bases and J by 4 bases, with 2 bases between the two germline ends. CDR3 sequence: CASSLVYEQYF. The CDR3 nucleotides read TGTGCCAGCAGCTTGGTTTACGAGCAGTACTTC.

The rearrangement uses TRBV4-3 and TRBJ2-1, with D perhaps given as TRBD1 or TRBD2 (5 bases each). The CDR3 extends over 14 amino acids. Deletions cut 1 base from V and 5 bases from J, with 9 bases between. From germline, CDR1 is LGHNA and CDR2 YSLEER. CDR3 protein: CASSQVGTDNEQFF. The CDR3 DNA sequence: TGCGCCAGCAGCCAAGTTGGGACGGACAATGAGCAGTTCTTC.

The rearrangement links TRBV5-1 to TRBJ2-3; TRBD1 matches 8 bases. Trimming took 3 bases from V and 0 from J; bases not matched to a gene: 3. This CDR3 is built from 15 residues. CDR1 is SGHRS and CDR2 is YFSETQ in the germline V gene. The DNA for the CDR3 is TGCGCCAGCAGCTGGACAGGGTCTAGCACAGATACGCAGTATTTT. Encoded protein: CASSWTGSSTDTQYF.

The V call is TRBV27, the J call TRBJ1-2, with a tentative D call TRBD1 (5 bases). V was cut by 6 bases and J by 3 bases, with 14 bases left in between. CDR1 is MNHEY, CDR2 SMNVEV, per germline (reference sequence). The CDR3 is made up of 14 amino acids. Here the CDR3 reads CASRPGRIDYGYTF. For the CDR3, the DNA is TGTGCCAGCAGGCCGGGACGAATCGACTATGGCTACACCTTC.

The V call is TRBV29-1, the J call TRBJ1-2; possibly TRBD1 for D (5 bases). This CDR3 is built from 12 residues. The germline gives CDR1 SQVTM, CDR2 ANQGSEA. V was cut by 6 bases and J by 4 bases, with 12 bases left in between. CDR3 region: CSVSGTIYGYTF. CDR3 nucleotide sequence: TGCAGCGTCTCTGGGACCATCTATGGCTACACCTTC.

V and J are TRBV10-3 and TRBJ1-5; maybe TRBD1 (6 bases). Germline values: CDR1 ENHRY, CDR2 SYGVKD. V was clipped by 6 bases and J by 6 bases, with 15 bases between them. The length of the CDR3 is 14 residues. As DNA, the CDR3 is TGTGCCATCAGGGAAGCACAGGGAAGTCAGCCCCAGCATTTT. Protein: CAIREAQGSQPQHF.

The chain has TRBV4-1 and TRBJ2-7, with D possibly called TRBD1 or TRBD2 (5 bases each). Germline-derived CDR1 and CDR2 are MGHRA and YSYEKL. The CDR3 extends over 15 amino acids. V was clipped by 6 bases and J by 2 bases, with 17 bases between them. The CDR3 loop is CASRGTLTGAYEQYF. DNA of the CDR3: TGCGCCAGCAGGGGGACCCTCACTGGGGCCTACGAGCAGTACTTC.

The CDR3 is CASSDRTGSIEQYF. The DNA of the CDR3 is TGTGCCAGCTCCGACCGGACAGGGTCTATCGAGCAGTACTTC. The rearrangement joins TRBV5-5 to TRBJ2-7, with TRBD1 matching over 8 bases. Germline lookup yields CDR1 SGHKS and CDR2 YYEKEE (reference sequence). J gave up 6 bases and V 7 bases, and 12 bases lay outside the gene matches. This CDR3 spans 14 amino acids. Full variable domain (rest looked up from reference TRBV5-5 and TRBJ2-7): DAGVTQSPTHLIKTRGQQVTLRCSPISGHKSVSWYQQVLGQGPQFIFQYYEKEERGRGNFPDRFSARQFPNYSSELNVNALLLGDSALYLCASSDRTGSIEQYFGPGTRLTVT.

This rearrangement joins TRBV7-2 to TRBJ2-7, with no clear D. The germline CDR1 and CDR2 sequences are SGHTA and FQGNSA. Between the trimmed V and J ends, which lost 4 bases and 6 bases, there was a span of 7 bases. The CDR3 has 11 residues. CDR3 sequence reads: CASSYSVEQYF. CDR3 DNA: TGTGCCAGCAGCTACAGTGTCGAGCAGTACTTC.

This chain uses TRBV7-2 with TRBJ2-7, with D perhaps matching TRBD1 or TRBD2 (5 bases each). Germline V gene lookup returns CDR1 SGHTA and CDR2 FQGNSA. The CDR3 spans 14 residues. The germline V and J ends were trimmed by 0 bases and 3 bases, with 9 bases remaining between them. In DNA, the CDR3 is TGTGCCAGCAGCTTAGCCACGGGGCTCTACGAGCAGTACTTC. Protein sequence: CASSLATGLYEQYF.

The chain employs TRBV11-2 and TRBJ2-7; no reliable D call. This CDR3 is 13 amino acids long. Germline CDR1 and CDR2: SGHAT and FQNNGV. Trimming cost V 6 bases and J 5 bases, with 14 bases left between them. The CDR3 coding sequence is TGTGCCAGCAGACTACCGGTGGGCAACGAGCAGTACTTC. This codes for CASRLPVGNEQYF.

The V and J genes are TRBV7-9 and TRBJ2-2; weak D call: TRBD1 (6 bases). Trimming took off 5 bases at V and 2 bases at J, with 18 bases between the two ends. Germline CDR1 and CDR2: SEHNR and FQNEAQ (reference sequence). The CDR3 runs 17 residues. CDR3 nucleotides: TGTGCCAGCAGCACCGTCGACACAGGGAACAACACCGGGGAGCTGTTTTTT. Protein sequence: CASSTVDTGNNTGELFF.

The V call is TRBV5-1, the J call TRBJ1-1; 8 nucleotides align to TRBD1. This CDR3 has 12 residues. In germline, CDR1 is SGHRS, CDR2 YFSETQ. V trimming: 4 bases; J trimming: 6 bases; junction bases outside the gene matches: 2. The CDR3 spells CASSPTGAEAFF. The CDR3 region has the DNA TGCGCCAGCAGCCCGACAGGGGCTGAAGCTTTCTTT.

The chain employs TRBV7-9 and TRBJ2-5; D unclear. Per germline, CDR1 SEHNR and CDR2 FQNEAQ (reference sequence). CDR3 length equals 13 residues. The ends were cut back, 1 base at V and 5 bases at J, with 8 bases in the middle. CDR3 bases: TGTGCCAGCAGCTTAGTCGGTGAGGAGACCCAGTACTTC. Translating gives CASSLVGEETQYF.

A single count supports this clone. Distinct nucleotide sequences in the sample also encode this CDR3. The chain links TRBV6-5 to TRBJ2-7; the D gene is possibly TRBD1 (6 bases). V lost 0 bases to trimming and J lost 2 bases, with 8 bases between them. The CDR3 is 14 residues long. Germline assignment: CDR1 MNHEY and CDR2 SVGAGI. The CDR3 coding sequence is TGTGCCAGCAGTTACTCGACAGGAACCTACGAGCAGTACTTC. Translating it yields CASSYSTGTYEQYF.

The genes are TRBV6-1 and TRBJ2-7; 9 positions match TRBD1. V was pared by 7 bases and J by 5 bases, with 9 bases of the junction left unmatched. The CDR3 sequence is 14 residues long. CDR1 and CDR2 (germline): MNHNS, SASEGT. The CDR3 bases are TGTGCCAGCATCTTCGGGGACAGGGCAGACGAGCAGTACTTC. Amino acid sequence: CASIFGDRADEQYF.

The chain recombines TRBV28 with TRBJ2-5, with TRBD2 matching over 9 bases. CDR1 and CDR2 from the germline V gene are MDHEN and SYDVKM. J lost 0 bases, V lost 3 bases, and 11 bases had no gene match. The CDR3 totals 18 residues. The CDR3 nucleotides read TGTGCCAGCAGTTTTGGGGGGGGAGCGGGAGGATACCAAGAGACCCAGTACTTC. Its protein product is CASSFGGGAGGYQETQYF. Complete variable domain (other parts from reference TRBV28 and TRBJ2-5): DVKVTQSSRYLVKRTGEKVFLECVQDMDHENMFWYRQDPGLGLRLIYFSYDVKMKEKGDIPEGYSVSREKKERFSLILESASTNQTSMYLCASSFGGGAGGYQETQYFGPGTRLLVL.